A single sample is the source of the 31 T cell receptor beta chains below, sequenced in a study of T cells after somatic rescue of genetic block. Libraries were prepared by immunoSEQ multiplex PCR; TCRdb keeps only in-frame clonotypes and omits some of them. This sample has 80,000 to 90,000 clones, with 70% to 90% found just once. Sequenced: peripheral blood mononuclear cells (PBMCs). The origin of the receptors is a woman between 18 and 29 years old.

The chain has TRBV6-1 and TRBJ1-4, with TRBD1 matching 7 bases. V lost 3 bases, J lost 7 bases, and 8 bases stayed unmatched. The CDR3 covers 15 residues. Germline loops: CDR1 MNHNS, CDR2 SASEGT. Written as DNA, the CDR3 is TGTGCCAGCAGTGATTCCGGGACAGACAGTGAAAAACTGTTTTTT. Translating it yields CASSDSGTDSEKLFF.

The CDR3 loop reads CASSWTNTEAFF. The CDR3 DNA reads TGTGCCAGCAGTTGGACGAACACTGAAGCTTTCTTT. V and J are TRBV11-2 and TRBJ1-1; D gene uncertain. Germline V CDR1 and CDR2: SGHAT, FQNNGV. This CDR3 has 12 amino acids. Trimming stripped 6 bases from V and 1 base from J, with 6 bases between.

The chain is built from TRBV7-8 and TRBJ2-3, with D perhaps TRBD2 (5 bases). V was shortened by 4 bases and J by 2 bases, with 10 bases between the two germline ends. Per germline, CDR1 SGHVS and CDR2 FQNEAQ. The CDR3 is 14 amino acids. CDR3 sequence: CASSSGISTDTQYF. The CDR3 DNA reads as TGTGCCAGCAGCTCCGGGATTTCCACAGATACGCAGTATTTT.

This chain uses TRBV4-1 with TRBJ1-5; tentatively, D is TRBD1 (6 bases). Trimming stripped 5 bases from V and 0 bases from J, with 11 bases between. From germline, CDR1 is MGHRA and CDR2 YSYEKL. The CDR3 consists of 15 residues. CDR3 residues: CASSARQVSNQPQHF. The CDR3 nucleotides read TGCGCCAGCAGCGCGCGACAGGTTAGCAATCAGCCCCAGCATTTT.

J is TRBJ2-2 and V is TRBV11-3; 12 bases map to TRBD2. The V segment lost 6 bases and the J segment 6 bases; nucleotides outside the gene matches: 20. Germline V CDR1 and CDR2: SGHNT, YENEEA. The CDR3 consists of 20 residues. The CDR3 sequence: CASRTDPGLAGSGRAGELFF. The DNA for the CDR3 is TGTGCCAGCAGGACCGACCCTGGACTAGCGGGATCCGGGAGGGCCGGGGAGCTGTTTTTT.

This clone was picked up one time. The chain carries TRBV5-5 and TRBJ1-1; TRBD1 is a possible D gene (5 bases). Per germline, CDR1 SGHKS and CDR2 YYEKEE (reference sequence). V lost 1 base to trimming and J lost 4 bases, with 14 bases between them. The CDR3 extends over 15 amino acids. The CDR3 nucleotides read TGTGCCAGCAGCTTGACCTCAGGGATGGCCACTGAAGCTTTCTTT. Encoded protein: CASSLTSGMATEAFF.

The chain links TRBV12-5 to TRBJ2-2; D remains ambiguous. The CDR3 contains 13 residues. The germline V gene has CDR1 LGHNT and CDR2 FRNRAP. V was cut by 3 bases and J by 6 bases, with 8 bases left in between. The CDR3 is CASGLISSGELFF. Here the CDR3 DNA reads TGTGCTAGTGGTTTAATCAGTTCCGGGGAGCTGTTTTTT.

This clone has only a few counts. The chain employs TRBV30 and TRBJ1-1; D is undetermined. This CDR3 is built from 13 residues. The germline V gene has CDR1 GTSNPN and CDR2 SVGIG (reference sequence). Trimming left V 5 bases short and J 3 bases short, with 13 bases between. The DNA of the CDR3 is TGTGCCTGGGCCGTTATCGCGGACACTGAAGCTTTCTTT. It specifies CAWAVIADTEAFF.

The chain uses TRBV4-2 and TRBJ2-1; 7 bases are shared with TRBD2. Per germline, CDR1 LGHNA and CDR2 YNFKEQ. V gave up 0 bases and J gave up 4 bases; unmatched junction bases: 3. CDR3 length: 15 residues. CDR3 amino acids: CASSQEASGYNEQFF. The DNA of the CDR3 is TGTGCCAGCAGCCAAGAGGCTAGCGGATACAATGAGCAGTTCTTC.

This chain uses TRBV5-1 with TRBJ2-5, with a weak D call TRBD2 (6 bases). The CDR3 has 15 residues. The germline gives CDR1 SGHRS, CDR2 YFSETQ. V was clipped by 2 bases and J by 5 bases, with 16 bases between them. DNA of the CDR3: TGCGCCAGCAGCTTTGGACCGGGAGCTGAGGAGACCCAGTACTTC. This encodes CASSFGPGAEETQYF.

The CDR3 DNA reads as TGTGCCAGCAGAGCTACCCTGGGACAGGAGCAGTACTTC. Amino acid sequence: CASRATLGQEQYF. The chain is built from TRBV27 and TRBJ2-7, with 7 bases matching TRBD1. After removal of 6 bases from V and 7 bases from J, the junction contained 9 bases not matched to a gene. Germline V gives CDR1 MNHEY, CDR2 SMNVEV (reference sequence). The CDR3 spans 13 residues.

The chain couples TRBV5-1 to TRBJ1-1; a possible D gene is TRBD1 (5 bases). The CDR3 is made up of 13 amino acids. The V and J ends lost 1 base and 3 bases respectively, with 7 bases between them. Germline values: CDR1 SGHRS, CDR2 YFSETQ. This CDR3 is CASSLMGDTEAFF. The CDR3 region has the DNA TGCGCCAGCAGCTTGATGGGGGACACTGAAGCTTTCTTT.

The chain links TRBV6-5 to TRBJ2-1, with D uncertain. Trimming took off 2 bases at V and 9 bases at J, with 8 bases between the two ends. This CDR3 region has 12 residues. Per germline, CDR1 MNHEY and CDR2 SVGAGI. Here the CDR3 reads CASSYPTVEQFF. The CDR3 DNA reads TGTGCCAGCAGTTACCCAACCGTTGAGCAGTTCTTC.

The chain couples TRBV28 to TRBJ1-5, with no clear D. CDR3 length equals 11 residues. V shed 6 bases and J shed 7 bases, with 7 bases lying between them. Germline values: CDR1 MDHEN, CDR2 SYDVKM. CDR3 sequence (DNA): TGTGCCAGCAGCCCGGGACAGCCCCAGCATTTT. Its translation is CASSPGQPQHF.

The chain employs TRBV28 and TRBJ2-7, with D tentatively TRBD2 (5 bases). V dropped 3 bases and J dropped 1 base, with 13 bases sitting between them. The CDR3 sequence is 15 residues long. CDR1 is MDHEN, CDR2 SYDVKM, per germline. Here the CDR3 reads CASSLVQRLSYEQYF. CDR3 coding DNA: TGTGCCAGCAGTTTGGTCCAGCGGCTTTCCTACGAGCAGTACTTC.

There are many counts of this clone. This rearrangement joins TRBV6-1 to TRBJ2-1; TRBD2 matches at 13 bases. Germline CDR1 MNHNS, CDR2 SASEGT. This CDR3 has 15 amino acids. With 1 base clipped from V and 9 bases from J, the junction kept 3 bases outside the gene matches. The CDR3 sequence is CASSEGTSGSFEQFF. CDR3 coding DNA: TGTGCCAGCAGTGAAGGGACTAGCGGGAGTTTTGAGCAGTTCTTC.

In this sample, this clone turned up once. The rearrangement uses TRBV27 and TRBJ2-3; D is undetermined. Looked up from germline, CDR1 is MNHEY and CDR2 is SMNVEV (reference sequence). The V end lost 9 bases, the J end lost 0 bases, and 19 bases lay between the germline ends. The CDR3 consists of 16 residues. CDR3: CASSRVGGSSTDTQYF. CDR3 coding DNA: TGTGCCAGTTCCCGTGTTGGCGGATCTAGCACAGATACGCAGTATTTT.

The chain combines TRBV6-1 with TRBJ2-2; 10 positions agree with TRBD2. V lost 1 base and J lost 6; bases outside the gene matches: 11. This CDR3 is 18 amino acids long. Germline V lookup: CDR1 MNHNS, CDR2 SASEGT. The CDR3, as DNA: TGTGCCAGCAGTGAAGTTGCTAGCGGGAGAAATTGGGCCGGGGAGCTGTTTTTT. Protein product: CASSEVASGRNWAGELFF.

The CDR3 spells CASSFLLAGGPSSEQYF. The DNA of the CDR3 is TGTGCCAGCAGTTTTCTACTAGCGGGAGGGCCCAGCTCCGAGCAGTACTTC. This rearrangement joins TRBV27 to TRBJ2-7; 13 bases are shared with TRBD2. V lost 3 bases, J lost 6 bases, and 11 bases stayed unmatched. CDR3 size: 17 residues. CDR1 and CDR2 from the germline V gene are MNHEY and SMNVEV (reference sequence).

V and J are TRBV25-1 and TRBJ2-7; D unclear. Trimming shortened V by 3 bases and J by 3 bases, and 9 bases separated the two germline ends. This CDR3 is built from 13 residues. CDR1 and CDR2 from the germline V gene are MGHDK and SYGVNS. CDR3 residues: CASSDRSLYEQYF. Written as DNA, the CDR3 is TGTGCCAGCAGTGACAGGTCCCTCTACGAGCAGTACTTC.

The chain is built from TRBV11-2 and TRBJ2-7; 9 positions match TRBD1. Per the germline V gene, CDR1 is SGHAT and CDR2 is FQNNGV. V lost 3 bases, J lost 4 bases, and 7 bases stayed unmatched. CDR3 size: 15 residues. CDR3 amino acids: CASSFPGQGLYEQYF. In nucleotides, the CDR3 is TGTGCCAGCAGCTTTCCGGGACAGGGTTTGTACGAGCAGTACTTC.

The CDR3: CSALEQVSEAFF. CDR3 nucleotides: TGCAGCGCCCTCGAACAAGTCTCTGAAGCTTTCTTT. The chain carries TRBV29-1 and TRBJ1-1, with D unresolved. Trimming shortened V by 7 bases and J by 6 bases, and 15 bases separated the two germline ends. This CDR3 is built from 12 residues. From germline, CDR1 is SQVTM and CDR2 ANQGSEA.

This chain joins TRBV15 and TRBJ2-5; the D gene is possibly TRBD2 (6 bases). Trimming pared 5 bases from V and 2 bases from J, leaving 15 bases between. CDR1 is LNHNV and CDR2 is YYDKDF in the germline V gene (reference sequence). The CDR3 contains 15 residues. CDR3 region: CATSGGSRTQETQYF. The CDR3 DNA sequence: TGTGCCACCAGCGGGGGGTCGAGGACACAAGAGACCCAGTACTTC.

The V gene is TRBV6-5, the J gene TRBJ1-2; no clear D gene. V lost 0 bases, J lost 3 bases, and 14 bases lay in between. The germline V gene encodes CDR1 MNHEY and CDR2 SVGAGI. The CDR3 totals 16 residues. The chain's CDR3 is CASSYSMGTLYYGYTF. Here the CDR3 DNA reads TGTGCCAGCAGTTACTCGATGGGAACCCTTTACTATGGCTACACCTTC.

The chain recombines TRBV11-3 with TRBJ2-4, with 10 nucleotides matching TRBD2. J gave up 8 bases and V 4 bases, and 14 bases lay outside the gene matches. This CDR3 region has 17 residues. Germline V gives CDR1 SGHNT, CDR2 YENEEA. CDR3 DNA: TGTGCCAGCAGCTCCCGCGGGGCTAGCGGGGGAGGGGACATTCAGTACTTC. It is translated as CASSSRGASGGGDIQYF.

This chain links TRBV28 with TRBJ2-1; D ambiguous. There are 13 residues in the CDR3. V dropped 6 bases and J dropped 9 bases, with 15 bases sitting between them. Germline CDR1 is MDHEN and CDR2 is SYDVKM. Here the CDR3 reads CASRTYLLTEQFF. The CDR3 nucleotides are TGTGCCAGCAGGACCTACCTATTGACTGAGCAGTTCTTC.

The chain links TRBV14 to TRBJ2-7; 10 nucleotides align to TRBD2. The CDR3 has 14 residues. Germline trimming cut 5 bases from V and 2 bases from J; bases unmatched to any gene: 3. In germline, CDR1 is SGHDN, CDR2 FVKESK. The CDR3 here is CASSWSGRAYEQYF. The CDR3 DNA reads TGTGCCAGCAGCTGGAGCGGGAGGGCCTACGAGCAGTACTTC.

V is TRBV29-1 and J is TRBJ2-2; 8 bases fit TRBD1. Germline V gene sequence: CDR1 SQVTM, CDR2 ANQGSEA. Trimming at V came to 7 bases and at J to 7 bases, leaving 8 bases not matched to a gene. The CDR3 extends over 13 amino acids. The DNA of the CDR3 is TGCAGCGGGGCGGGACAGGCAGACGGGGAGCTGTTTTTT. Its protein product is CSGAGQADGELFF.

The V and J genes are TRBV9 and TRBJ2-1, with 10 bases lining up with TRBD2. The CDR3 has 18 residues. From germline, CDR1 is SGDLS and CDR2 YYNGEE. Trimming took 2 bases from V and 0 from J; bases not matched to a gene: 8. The CDR3 DNA reads TGTGCCAGCAGCGTCGTAGCGGGAGGCCCCGGCTCCTACAATGAGCAGTTCTTC. This gives the protein CASSVVAGGPGSYNEQFF.

The CDR3 nucleotides read TGCGCCAGCAGTGGACCCATGTTTGCGATAGACACGGGAGTTAACAATGAGCAGTTCTTC. It translates to CASSGPMFAIDTGVNNEQFF. The chain combines TRBV10-1 with TRBJ2-1; possible D gene TRBD2, 6 bases. V lost 4 bases to trimming and J lost 5 bases, with 30 bases between them. The length of the CDR3 is 20 residues. CDR1 is WNHNN and CDR2 is SYGVQD in the germline V gene (reference sequence).

The chain couples TRBV18 to TRBJ2-3, with a weak D call TRBD2 (5 bases). Trimming stripped 3 bases from V and 2 bases from J, with 9 bases between. Looked up from germline, CDR1 is KGHSH and CDR2 is LQKENI. The CDR3 runs to 14 residues. In DNA, the CDR3 is TGTGCCAGCTCACCGGACTTACCCACAGATACGCAGTATTTT. This sequence encodes CASSPDLPTDTQYF.